This T cell receptor (beta chain) was captured in a study of sequential checkpoint blockade in melanoma (dated by TCRdb to the late 2010s). At the level of the whole study: Using 1:1 randomization, the trial assigned patients either to first-line nivolumab followed by ipilimumab (arm A) or to ipilimumab followed by nivolumab (arm B). The same lesion was the source of about 86% of the matched pre- and post-treatment tumor biopsy pairs. DNA from about 97 melanoma tumor samples collected before treatment underwent TCRbeta immunosequencing. Matched tumor biopsies were taken from about two dozen patients before treatment and at week 13, after single-agent nivolumab (arm A) or ipilimumab (arm B). Maintenance nivolumab came after each of the two trial sequences. What the authors observed across the whole study: Among patients in arm A, the nivolumab-first arm, pretreatment tumor TIL clonality was associated with response (P = .04). Clinical benefit was about 30 times more likely to be achieved by patients whose tumor T-cell fraction and clonality increased by week 13. Within-arm analyses of tumor T-cell fraction were constrained by small sample sizes and reduced statistical power. Tumor T-cell fraction and clonality were correlated with PD-L1 staining and CD8+ T-cell counts, but not with mutational load. The model for predicting response that combines TCR metrics with mutation burden needs to be validated in larger, independent patient cohorts.

V sheds 4 bases and J sheds 0 bases, leaving 15 bases between their ends. From the cysteine through the phenylalanine, the CDR3 covers 16 amino acids. Only the CDR3 region is kept as DNA, spanning 48 bases read in frame from base 1. CDR1 and CDR2 (SGHNT, YENEEA) derive from the germline V gene. TCRbeta CDR3 regions were immunosequenced from genomic DNA with the immunoSEQ Assay. Before high-throughput sequencing, genomic DNA was amplified using bias-controlled multiplex PCR. The authors' pipeline ran thus. To quantify the absolute abundance of each unique TCRbeta CDR3 region, the sequences were collapsed and filtered. Clonality, defined as 1 minus Pielou's evenness, was calculated using productive rearrangements only. To compute tumor T-cell fraction, TCRbeta template counts were normalized to usable DNA, with usable DNA estimated from several housekeeping genes. Clones with significantly greater frequencies in on-treatment versus baseline samples were identified using a previously published method. As stored in TCRdb, this immuneACCESS dataset retains in-frame rearrangements with V and J assigned. A fraction of the clones does not appear; measured against another copy, unresolved V genes explain less than half of the discrepancy, and the remainder lacks a known reason. V and J calls and clone size come straight from that table; D and trimming were deduced from the DNA. This sample is represented by 5,000 to 6,500 clones; roughly 28% of them were singletons. Around 21% of the sample is taken by the ten largest.

A remark on this clone: Its antigen is unknown. No per-base quality is available; no much larger clone lies one base away.

What this sample's treatment or condition label stands for: randomized to nivolumab then ipilimumab (arm A) or the reverse (arm B). Prior DNA-damaging chemotherapy had not been received by any trial patient. The samples were obtained from melanoma patients enrolled in CheckMate 064, an open-label, randomized phase II trial testing sequential checkpoint blockade. Tumor TCR sequencing used genomic DNA from formalin-fixed paraffin-embedded (FFPE) tissue samples. This receptor chain uses TRBV11-3 and TRBJ1-1; the D region possibly corresponds to TRBD1 (5 bases align). The clonotype was recovered from a human donor with melanoma. The sample consisted of tumor tissue (inferred from file names), taken from a patient given nivolumab and ipilimumab in sequence. The sequenced DNA is TGTGCCAGCAGCTCCGCCTTAGGGGCCATGAACACTGAAGCTTTCTTT. It translates to CASSSALGAMNTEAFF. Outside the CDR3, residues come from the reference TRBV11-3 and TRBJ1-1 proteins, so the full variable domain is: EAGVVQSPRYKIIEKKQPVAFWCNPISGHNTLYWYLQNLGQGPELLIRYENEEAVDDSQLPKDRFSAERLKGVDSTLKIQPAELGDSAVYLCASSSALGAMNTEAFFGQGTRLTVV.